This T cell receptor (beta chain) was found in a study of blood T cells in healthy people across ages. Each sample gave at least 7 million isolated PBMCs. Together with a sample-barcoded 5' primer, a J-beta primer mix was included in a second PCR lasting roughly 6 to 12 cycles. TCRdb reprocessed the 5' RACE reads with MiXCR, giving one entry per CDR3 protein. Among more than 550,000 distinct CDR3 sequences listed, about a fifth were seen once. The study's findings and limits: Roughly linear declines in TCR beta diversity per million T cells occurred with age.

This clonotype was observed many times. Its antigen is unidentified. The CDR3 length is 14 residues. Germline-derived CDR1 and CDR2 are SGHKS and YYEKEE (reference sequence). Trimming shortened V by 2 bases and J by 3 bases, and 10 bases separated the two germline ends. This receptor was identified in a man between 65 and 80 years old in good health. Sequencing was done on a sample of blood. The chain employs TRBV5-5 and TRBJ2-3; no firm D call. The CDR3 sequence is CASSFVGTTDTQYF. The CDR3 region has the DNA TGTGCCAGCAGCTTCGTCGGCACAACAGATACGCAGTATTTT.